A selection of T cell receptor beta chains follows, all from one sample in a study of early T cells in non-severe SARS-CoV-2 infection. A single record per CDR3 protein comes from TCRdb applying MiXCR to the 5' RACE reads. The sample has about 70,000 distinct CDR3 sequences, roughly 4.8% seen once. The specimen comprised whole blood, sampled at baseline. These receptors originate from an adult who was a healthcare worker with PCR-confirmed SARS-CoV-2 infection or an uninfected control (not recorded which). The donor label of this sample is uncertain. The conserved cysteine and the conserved F or W are not part of the CDR3 here. The D gene is left open where the match is weak. Size is omitted from some rows. Given values are once, few, many or a class for expanded clones.

>TRBV2|TRBJ1-2|.|.
DPGLGANYGYT
>TRBV2|TRBJ1-2|TRBD1|.
ASRGETGGIYGYT
>TRBV5-1|TRBJ2-1|.|few
ASSLRTHRYNEQF
>TRBV2|TRBJ2-5|TRBD2|few
ASSELAGQGETQY
>TRBV29-1|TRBJ1-1|.|.
SVDGLGTEAF
>TRBV7-9|TRBJ1-6|TRBD1|many
ASSLQGQGNSPLH
>TRBV11-2|TRBJ2-5|TRBD1|many
ASTFSWGTGPQETQY
>TRBV28|TRBJ2-7|.|many
ASSLLGDGGYEQY
>TRBV19|TRBJ2-3|.|many
ASRGLADTQY
>TRBV4-3|TRBJ1-2|TRBD1|few
ASSQGAGTGGFLKGYT
>TRBV29-1|TRBJ2-7|TRBD1|.
SCGTGITYEQY
>TRBV20-1|TRBJ2-7|TRBD1|few
SARSISGTDPYEQY
>TRBV7-9|TRBJ2-1|.|few
ASSPFEDEQF
>TRBV5-1|TRBJ1-2|.|few
ASSLVSGADNGYT
>TRBV20-1|TRBJ2-3|TRBD2|.
SARAPGGGSMTQY
>TRBV12-3/TRBV12-4|TRBJ1-4|.|many
ASSSGGRGVEKLF
>TRBV18|TRBJ2-7|.|many
ASSPPTAPLGEQY
>TRBV28|TRBJ1-2|.|many
ASSFHRGLKGYT
>TRBV28|TRBJ2-3|TRBD2|few
ASPPGPASGGASTQY
>TRBV12-3/TRBV12-4|TRBJ1-3|TRBD1|few
ASSPLGTGRNTIY
>TRBV9|TRBJ2-7|.|few
ASSPEAGVSYEQY
>TRBV7-8|TRBJ1-5|.|many
ASSLTAFLAQPQH
>TRBV7-2|TRBJ2-7|.|.
ASSQGSQSYEQY
>TRBV2|TRBJ2-1|TRBD2|.
ASRRAGGTYNEQF
>TRBV28|TRBJ2-7|TRBD1|many
ASSRDRGRFEQY
>TRBV6-5|TRBJ1-2|.|many
ASSYSGTAYGYT
>TRBV14|TRBJ1-4|.|many
ASSQVIGVGKLF